A single TCR beta chain is shown here with its context. The sample is drawn from a study of blood T cell repertoires in COVID-19. Looking at the study overall: Samples representing acute and convalescent COVID-19 were sourced from the United States, Italy and Spain. Nucleic acid was either cDNA or gDNA, and it came from T cells, B-cell-depleted T cells, or PBMCs.

Authors' analysis steps: Reference gene primer amplification gave estimated nucleated cell counts. The data were produced by immunoSEQ multiplex PCR, yet TCRdb's version contains in-frame clones alone and is incomplete. V and J calls and clone size are copied from that table; D and trimming were computed from the DNA. The sample has 410,000 or so clones; 86% are singletons. The V and J ends lost 2 bases and 0 bases respectively, with 14 bases between them. CDR1 is SNHLY and CDR2 is FYNNEI in the germline V gene. The CDR3 spans 16 residues. This receptor was identified in a woman aged 30 to 39 with active or convalescent COVID-19. The chain employs TRBV2 and TRBJ2-7, with D possibly matching TRBD1 (5 bases). The sample taken for sequencing was peripheral blood. As DNA, the CDR3 is TGTGCCAGCAGTGAATTGGGTAGGGGAAGCTCCTACGAGCAGTACTTC. As protein: CASSELGRGSSYEQYF.